This T cell receptor beta chain came from a study of cytomegalovirus exposure and HLA in healthy donors. Notes on the study in general: Most subjects had HLA-A and HLA-B alleles reportedly predicted accurately by TCR beta sequences.

The CDR3 covers 14 residues. V lost 0 bases, J lost 3 bases, and 1 base stayed unmatched. Germline V gives CDR1 SGHNT, CDR2 YYREEE (reference sequence). Primers included in the PCR were 60 Vbeta and 13 Jbeta primers. The table came from immunoSEQ multiplex PCR; TCRdb's copy has only in-frame clones and leaves some out. Reported are 150,000 to 250,000 clones; the ten largest clones contain 0.74%. As regards this clone: The antigen remains unidentified. The same CDR3 arises from other DNA sequences in this sample as well.

This clonotype originated in a boy younger than 18 in good health and CMV-seronegative. The rearrangement uses TRBV5-4 and TRBJ2-3; 7 bases agree with TRBD1. The sequenced material came from PBMCs. CDR3 nucleotide sequence: TGTGCCAGCAGCTTGGTCAGGGGGACAGATACGCAGTATTTT. Translation gives CASSLVRGTDTQYF.